This T cell receptor (beta chain) was documented in a study of T cells after yellow fever vaccination. Across the study: Fractions with few cells were prepared using SMART-Seq v4 Ultra Low Input.

TCRdb processed the 5' RACE reads anew with MiXCR; each CDR3 protein has one entry. The sample holds approximately 120,000 distinct CDR3 sequences; roughly 9% are singletons and the top ten take less than 40%. Study outcomes and limitations: Relatively few clonotypes were ones that appeared in both CD4 and CD8 compartments. Booster samples showed a return of most primary-vaccination clones (approximately 96% CD4, 88% CD8).

Germline V gene data show CDR1 as DFQATT and CDR2 as SNEGSKA (reference sequence). The CDR3 runs 19 residues. The V end lost 0 bases, the J end lost 2 bases, and 23 bases lay between the germline ends. The table lists this clonotype with a few counts. Antigen: not known. Sequenced here: CD8+ T cells sorted from PBMCs, sampled on the day of the yellow fever booster vaccination. The chain uses TRBV20-1 and TRBJ2-1; possible D gene TRBD1, 5 bases. The TCR originated in a man in his late teens or twenties who received the YFV17D yellow fever vaccine. This CDR3 reads CSARERSPGSTATYNEQFF. The CDR3 nucleotides are TGCAGTGCTAGAGAGCGGTCCCCAGGGTCGACTGCCACCTACAATGAGCAGTTCTTC.